This T cell receptor beta chain was profiled in a study of blood T cell repertoires in COVID-19. Study-level background: PBMCs, B-cell-depleted T cells, or T cells were the source of the cDNA or gDNA that made up the material.

The germline V gene encodes CDR1 SGHRS and CDR2 YFSETQ. V lost 4 bases to trimming and J lost 1 base; unmatched junction nucleotides: 10. This CDR3 spans 16 amino acids. In the source study's methods: Scientists estimated how many nucleated cells there were by amplifying reference gene primers. Only in-frame clones appear in the TCRdb table, and some are missing; sequencing was by immunoSEQ multiplex PCR. D and trimming come from the DNA, and the V and J calls and clone size come from that table. The data hold a few hundred thousand clones, with 80% to 90% observed a single time. Input material: peripheral blood. The receptor was isolated from a woman between 40 and 50 years old who had recovered from COVID-19. J is TRBJ1-2 and V is TRBV5-1, with TRBD1 matching over 7 bases. CDR3 nucleotide sequence: TGCGCCAGCAGCCTACTTATCGCAGGGGGTAACTATGGCTACACCTTC. Translation: CASSLLIAGGNYGYTF.